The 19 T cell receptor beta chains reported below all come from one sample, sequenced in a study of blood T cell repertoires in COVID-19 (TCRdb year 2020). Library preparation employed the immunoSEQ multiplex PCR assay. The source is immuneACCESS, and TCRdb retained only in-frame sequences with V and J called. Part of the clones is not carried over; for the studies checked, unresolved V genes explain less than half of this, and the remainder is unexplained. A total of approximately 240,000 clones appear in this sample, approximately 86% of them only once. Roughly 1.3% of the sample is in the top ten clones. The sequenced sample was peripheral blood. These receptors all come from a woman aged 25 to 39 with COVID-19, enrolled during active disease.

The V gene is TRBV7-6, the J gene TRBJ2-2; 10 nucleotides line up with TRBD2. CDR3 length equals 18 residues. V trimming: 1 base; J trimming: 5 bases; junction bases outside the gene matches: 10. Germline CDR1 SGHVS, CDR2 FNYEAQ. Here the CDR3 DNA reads TGTGCCAGCAGCTTAGGATCGAGCGGGGGGGCGAGAACCGGGGAGCTGTTTTTT. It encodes CASSLGSSGGARTGELFF.

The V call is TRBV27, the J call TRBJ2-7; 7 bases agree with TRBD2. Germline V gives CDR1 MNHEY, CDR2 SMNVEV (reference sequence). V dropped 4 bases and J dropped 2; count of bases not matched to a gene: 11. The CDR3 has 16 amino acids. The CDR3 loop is CASSSSGGLRAYEQYF. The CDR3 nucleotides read TGTGCCAGCAGTTCCTCGGGAGGCCTTAGGGCCTACGAGCAGTACTTC.

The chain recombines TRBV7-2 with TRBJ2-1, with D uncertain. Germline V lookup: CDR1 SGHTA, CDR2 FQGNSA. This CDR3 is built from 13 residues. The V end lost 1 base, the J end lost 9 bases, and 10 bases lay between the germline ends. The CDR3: CASSLGPDREQFF. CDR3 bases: TGTGCCAGCAGCTTAGGGCCAGATCGTGAGCAGTTCTTC.

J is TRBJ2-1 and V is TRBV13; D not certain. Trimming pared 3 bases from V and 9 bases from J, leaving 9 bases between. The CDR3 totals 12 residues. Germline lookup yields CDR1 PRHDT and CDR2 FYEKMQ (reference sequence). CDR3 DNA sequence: TGTGCCAGCAGCTTTACGACGGGTGAGCAGTTCTTC. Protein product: CASSFTTGEQFF.

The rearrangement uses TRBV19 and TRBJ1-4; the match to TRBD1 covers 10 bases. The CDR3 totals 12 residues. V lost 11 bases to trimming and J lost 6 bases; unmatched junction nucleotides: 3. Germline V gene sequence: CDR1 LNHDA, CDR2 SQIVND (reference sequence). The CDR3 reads CASGTGDEKLFF. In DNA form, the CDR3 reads TGTGCCTCAGGGACAGGGGATGAAAAACTGTTTTTT.

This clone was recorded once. Here the CDR3 DNA reads TGCGCCAGCAGCTATGACAGGGGTAGCTCCTATAATTCACCCCTCCACTTT. It is translated as CASSYDRGSSYNSPLHF. J is TRBJ1-6 and V is TRBV5-1; the match to TRBD1 covers 8 bases. With 3 bases clipped from V and 0 bases from J, the junction kept 5 bases outside the gene matches. The CDR3 is made up of 17 amino acids. The germline CDR1 and CDR2 sequences are SGHRS and YFSETQ.

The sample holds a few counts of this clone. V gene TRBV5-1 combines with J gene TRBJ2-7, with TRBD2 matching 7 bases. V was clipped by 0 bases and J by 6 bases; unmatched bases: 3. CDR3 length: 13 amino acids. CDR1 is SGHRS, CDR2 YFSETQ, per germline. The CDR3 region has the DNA TGCGCCAGCAGCTTGGTGCCGGGGGGCGAGCAGTACTTC. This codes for CASSLVPGGEQYF.

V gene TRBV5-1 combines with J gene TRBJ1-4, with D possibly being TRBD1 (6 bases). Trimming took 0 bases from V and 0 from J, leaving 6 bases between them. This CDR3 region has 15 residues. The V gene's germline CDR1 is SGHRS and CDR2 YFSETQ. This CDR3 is CASSLGGPTNEKLFF. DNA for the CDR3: TGCGCCAGCAGCTTGGGGGGGCCAACTAATGAAAAACTGTTTTTT.

This CDR3 is CASSPRTGSIVETQYF. For the CDR3, the DNA is TGCGCCAGCAGCCCAAGGACAGGGAGTATAGTGGAGACCCAGTACTTC. The chain uses TRBV5-1 and TRBJ2-5; 8 nucleotides agree with TRBD1. This CDR3 spans 16 amino acids. V was clipped by 4 bases and J by 5 bases; unmatched bases: 13. Per the germline V gene, CDR1 is SGHRS and CDR2 is YFSETQ.

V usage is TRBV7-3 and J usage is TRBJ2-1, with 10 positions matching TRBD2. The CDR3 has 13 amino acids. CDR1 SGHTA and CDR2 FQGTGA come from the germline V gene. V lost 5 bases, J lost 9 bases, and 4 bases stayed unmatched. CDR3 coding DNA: TGTGCCAGCAGCCCGGGACTAGCGATTGAGCAGTTCTTC. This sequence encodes CASSPGLAIEQFF.

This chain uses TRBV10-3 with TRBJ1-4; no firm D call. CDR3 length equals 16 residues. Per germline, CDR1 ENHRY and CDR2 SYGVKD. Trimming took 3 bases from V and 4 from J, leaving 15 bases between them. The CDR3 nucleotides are TGTGCCATCAGTGAATTTCCTCCCGAGCTTAATGAAAAACTGTTTTTT. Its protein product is CAISEFPPELNEKLFF.

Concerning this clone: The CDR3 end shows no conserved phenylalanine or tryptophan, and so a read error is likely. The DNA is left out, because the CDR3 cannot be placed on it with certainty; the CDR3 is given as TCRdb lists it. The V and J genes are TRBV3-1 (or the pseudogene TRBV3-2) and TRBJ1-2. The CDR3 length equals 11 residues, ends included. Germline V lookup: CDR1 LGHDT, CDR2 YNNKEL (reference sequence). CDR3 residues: CASSQDHTHLA.

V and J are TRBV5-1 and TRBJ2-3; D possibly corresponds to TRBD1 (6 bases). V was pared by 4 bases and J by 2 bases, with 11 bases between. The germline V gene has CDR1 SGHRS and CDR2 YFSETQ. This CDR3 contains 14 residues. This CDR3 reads CASSRQDLTDTQYF. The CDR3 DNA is TGCGCCAGCAGCAGACAGGACCTCACAGATACGCAGTATTTT.

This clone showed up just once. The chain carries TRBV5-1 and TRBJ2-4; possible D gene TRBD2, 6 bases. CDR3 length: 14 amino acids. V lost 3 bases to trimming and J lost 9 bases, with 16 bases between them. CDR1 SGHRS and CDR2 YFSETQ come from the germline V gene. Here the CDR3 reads CASSWAGGGSIQYF. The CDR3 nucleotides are TGCGCCAGCAGCTGGGCCGGGGGTGGTAGCATTCAGTACTTC.

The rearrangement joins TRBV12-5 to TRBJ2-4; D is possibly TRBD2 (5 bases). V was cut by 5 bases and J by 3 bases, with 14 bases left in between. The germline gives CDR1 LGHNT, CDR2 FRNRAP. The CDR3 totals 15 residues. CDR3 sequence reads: CASGESVGSKNIQYF. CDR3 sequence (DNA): TGTGCTAGTGGTGAATCCGTAGGGAGCAAAAACATTCAGTACTTC.

In DNA, the CDR3 is TGTGCCAGCACCGTCACAGGGGCGGACTATGGCTACACCTTC. Protein: CASTVTGADYGYTF. V usage is TRBV28 and J usage is TRBJ1-2; TRBD1 matches at 7 bases. This CDR3 has 14 residues. V was clipped by 7 bases and J by 3 bases; unmatched bases: 8. Germline CDR1 and CDR2: MDHEN and SYDVKM.

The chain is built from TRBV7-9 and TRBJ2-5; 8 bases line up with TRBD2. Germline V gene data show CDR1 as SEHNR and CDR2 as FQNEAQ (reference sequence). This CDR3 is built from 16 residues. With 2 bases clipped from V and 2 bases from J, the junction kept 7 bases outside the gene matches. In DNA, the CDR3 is TGTGCCAGCAGCTTACTGGCCGGCGGGGGGCAAGAGACCCAGTACTTC. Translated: CASSLLAGGGQETQYF.

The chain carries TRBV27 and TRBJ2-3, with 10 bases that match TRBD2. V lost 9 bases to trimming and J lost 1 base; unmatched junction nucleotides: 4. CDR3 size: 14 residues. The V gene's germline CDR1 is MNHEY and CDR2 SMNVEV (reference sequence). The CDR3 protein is CASERGGGTDTQYF. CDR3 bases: TGTGCCAGTGAGCGGGGGGGAGGCACAGATACGCAGTATTTT.

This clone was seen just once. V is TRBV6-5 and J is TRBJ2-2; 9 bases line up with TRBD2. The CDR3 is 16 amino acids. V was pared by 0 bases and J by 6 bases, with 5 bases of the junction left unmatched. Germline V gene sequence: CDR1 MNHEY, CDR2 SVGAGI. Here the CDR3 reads CASSYSAGGLAGELFF. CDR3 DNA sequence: TGTGCCAGCAGTTACTCTGCGGGGGGGCTTGCCGGGGAGCTGTTTTTT.